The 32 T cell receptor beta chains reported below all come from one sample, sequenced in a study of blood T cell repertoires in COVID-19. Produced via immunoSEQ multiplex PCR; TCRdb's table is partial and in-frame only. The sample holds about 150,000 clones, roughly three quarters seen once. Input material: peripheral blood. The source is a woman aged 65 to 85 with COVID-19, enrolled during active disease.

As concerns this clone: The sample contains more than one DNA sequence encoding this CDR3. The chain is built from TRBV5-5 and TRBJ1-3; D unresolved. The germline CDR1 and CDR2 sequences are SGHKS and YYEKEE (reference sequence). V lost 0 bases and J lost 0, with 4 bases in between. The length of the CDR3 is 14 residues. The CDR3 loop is CASSLGSSGNTIYF. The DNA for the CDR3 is TGTGCCAGCAGCTTGGGTAGCTCTGGAAACACCATATATTTT.

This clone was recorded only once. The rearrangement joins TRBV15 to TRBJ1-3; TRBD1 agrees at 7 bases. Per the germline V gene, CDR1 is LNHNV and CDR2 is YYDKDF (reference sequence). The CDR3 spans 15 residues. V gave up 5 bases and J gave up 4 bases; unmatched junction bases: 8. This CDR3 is CATSPTGAGGNTIYF. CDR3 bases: TGTGCCACCAGCCCCACAGGGGCTGGCGGAAACACCATATATTTT. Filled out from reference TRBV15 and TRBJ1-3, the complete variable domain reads DAMVIQNPRYQVTQFGKPVTLSCSQTLNHNVMYWYQQKSSQAPKLLFHYYDKDFNNEADTPDNFQSRRPNTSFCFLDIRSPGLGDTAMYLCATSPTGAGGNTIYFGEGSWLTVV.

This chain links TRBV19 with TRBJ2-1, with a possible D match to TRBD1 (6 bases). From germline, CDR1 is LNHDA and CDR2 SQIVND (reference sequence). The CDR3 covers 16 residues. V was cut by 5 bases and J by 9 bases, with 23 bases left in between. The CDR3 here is CASSLPLGKGVGEQFF. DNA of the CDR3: TGTGCCAGTAGTCTCCCGTTGGGGAAGGGGGTCGGTGAGCAGTTCTTC.

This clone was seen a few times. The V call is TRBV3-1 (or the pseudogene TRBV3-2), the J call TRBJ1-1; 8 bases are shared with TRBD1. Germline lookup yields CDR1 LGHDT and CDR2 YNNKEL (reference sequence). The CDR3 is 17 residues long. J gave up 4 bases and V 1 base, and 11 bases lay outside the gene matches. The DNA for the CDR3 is TGTGCCAGCAGCCAAGGGCCAAATCAGGGGGCAGGCACTGAAGCTTTCTTT. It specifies CASSQGPNQGAGTEAFF.

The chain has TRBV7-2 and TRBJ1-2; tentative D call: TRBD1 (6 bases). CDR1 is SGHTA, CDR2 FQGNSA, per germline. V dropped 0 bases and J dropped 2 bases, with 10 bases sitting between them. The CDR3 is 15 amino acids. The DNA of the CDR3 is TGTGCCAGCAGCTTAGCGGGGCAGGGGAACTATGGCTACACCTTC. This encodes CASSLAGQGNYGYTF. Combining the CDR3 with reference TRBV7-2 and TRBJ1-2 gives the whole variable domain GAGVSQSPSNKVTEKGKDVELRCDPISGHTALYWYRQSLGQGLEFLIYFQGNSAPDKSGLPSDRFSAERTGGSVSTLTIQRTQQEDSAVYLCASSLAGQGNYGYTFGSGTRLTVV.

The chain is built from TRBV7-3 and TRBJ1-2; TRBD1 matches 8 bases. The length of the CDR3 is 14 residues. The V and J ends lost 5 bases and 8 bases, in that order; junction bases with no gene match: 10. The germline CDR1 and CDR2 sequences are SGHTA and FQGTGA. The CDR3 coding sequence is TGTGCCAGCAGCCCACAGGACAGGGACGGAGGCTACACCTTC. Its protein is CASSPQDRDGGYTF.

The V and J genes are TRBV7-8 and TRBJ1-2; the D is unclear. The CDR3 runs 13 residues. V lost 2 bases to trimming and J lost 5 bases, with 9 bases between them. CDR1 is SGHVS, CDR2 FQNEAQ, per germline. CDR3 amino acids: CASSLIPLYGYTF. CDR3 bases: TGTGCCAGCAGCTTAATTCCCCTTTATGGCTACACCTTC.

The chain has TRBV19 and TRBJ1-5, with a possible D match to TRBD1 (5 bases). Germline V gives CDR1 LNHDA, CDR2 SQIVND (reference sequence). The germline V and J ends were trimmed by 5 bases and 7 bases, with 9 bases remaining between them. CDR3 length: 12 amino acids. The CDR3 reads CASSQGTQPQHF. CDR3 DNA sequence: TGTGCCAGTAGTCAGGGAACCCAGCCCCAGCATTTT.

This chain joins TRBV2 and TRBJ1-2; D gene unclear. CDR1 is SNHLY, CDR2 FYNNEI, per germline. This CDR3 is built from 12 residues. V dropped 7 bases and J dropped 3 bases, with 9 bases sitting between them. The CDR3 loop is CASMQDYYGYTF. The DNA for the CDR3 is TGTGCCAGCATGCAGGACTACTATGGCTACACCTTC.

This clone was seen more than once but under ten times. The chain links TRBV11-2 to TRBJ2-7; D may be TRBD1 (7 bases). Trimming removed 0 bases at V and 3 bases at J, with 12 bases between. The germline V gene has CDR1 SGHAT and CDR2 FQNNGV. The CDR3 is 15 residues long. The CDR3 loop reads CASSLDPGGSYEQYF. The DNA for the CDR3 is TGTGCCAGCAGCTTAGATCCAGGGGGGAGCTACGAGCAGTACTTC.

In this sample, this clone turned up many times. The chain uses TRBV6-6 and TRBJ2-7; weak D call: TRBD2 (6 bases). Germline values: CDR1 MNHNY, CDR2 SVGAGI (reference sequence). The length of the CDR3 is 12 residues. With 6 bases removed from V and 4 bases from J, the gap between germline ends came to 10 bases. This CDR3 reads CASSHGGYEQYF. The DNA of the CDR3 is TGTGCCAGCAGCCACGGGGGATACGAGCAGTACTTC.

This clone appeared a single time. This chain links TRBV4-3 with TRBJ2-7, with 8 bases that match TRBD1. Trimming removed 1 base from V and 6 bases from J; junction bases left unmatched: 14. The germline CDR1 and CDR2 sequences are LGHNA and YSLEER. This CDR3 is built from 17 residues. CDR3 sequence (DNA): TGCGCCAGCAGCCAAGCGTTCAACCCAGGGGGCAGGGGCGAGCAGTACTTC. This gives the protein CASSQAFNPGGRGEQYF.

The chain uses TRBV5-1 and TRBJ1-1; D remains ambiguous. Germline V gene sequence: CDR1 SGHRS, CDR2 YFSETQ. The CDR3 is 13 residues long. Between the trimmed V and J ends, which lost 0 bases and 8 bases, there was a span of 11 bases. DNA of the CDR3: TGCGCCAGCAGCTTGGCGATGGGCAGAGAAGCTTTCTTT. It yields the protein CASSLAMGREAFF.

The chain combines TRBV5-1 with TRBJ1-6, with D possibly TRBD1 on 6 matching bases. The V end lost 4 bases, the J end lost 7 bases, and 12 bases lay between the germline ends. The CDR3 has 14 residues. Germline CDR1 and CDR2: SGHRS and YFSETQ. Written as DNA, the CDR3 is TGCGCCAGCAGCCCGGTAGGGACAAATTCACCCCTCCACTTT. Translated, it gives CASSPVGTNSPLHF. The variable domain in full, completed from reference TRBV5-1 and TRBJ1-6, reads KAGVTQTPRYLIKTRGQQVTLSCSPISGHRSVSWYQQTPGQGLQFLFEYFSETQRNKGNFPGRFSGRQFSNSRSEMNVSTLELGDSALYLCASSPVGTNSPLHFGNGTRLTVT.

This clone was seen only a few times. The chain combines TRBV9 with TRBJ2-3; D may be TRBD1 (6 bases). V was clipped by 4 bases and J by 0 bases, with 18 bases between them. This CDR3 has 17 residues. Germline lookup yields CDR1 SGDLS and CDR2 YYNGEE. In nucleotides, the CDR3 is TGTGCCAGCAGCCCTTTCCCGGACAGTTCTAGCACAGATACGCAGTATTTT. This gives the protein CASSPFPDSSSTDTQYF. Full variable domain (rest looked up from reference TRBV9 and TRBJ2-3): DSGVTQTPKHLITATGQRVTLRCSPRSGDLSVYWYQQSLDQGLQFLIQYYNGEERAKGNILERFSAQQFPDLHSELNLSSLELGDSALYFCASSPFPDSSSTDTQYFGPGTRLTVL.

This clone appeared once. The CDR3 nucleotides are TGTGCCAGCAGTCCAGGACTAGCGGGGGGACTCCAAGAGACCCAGTACTTC. Translated, it gives CASSPGLAGGLQETQYF. This chain connects TRBV6-6 to TRBJ2-5, with 14 bases aligning to TRBD2. CDR1 and CDR2 (germline): MNHNY, SVGAGI (reference sequence). The trim removed 5 bases at V and 1 base at J, leaving 6 bases unmatched. The CDR3 totals 17 residues.

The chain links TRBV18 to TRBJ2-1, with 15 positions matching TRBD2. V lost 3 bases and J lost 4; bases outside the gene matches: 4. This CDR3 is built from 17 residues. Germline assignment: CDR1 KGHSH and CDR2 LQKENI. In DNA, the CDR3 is TGTGCCAGCTCACCGGGACTAGCGGGGGGCCGATACAATGAGCAGTTCTTC. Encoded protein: CASSPGLAGGRYNEQFF.

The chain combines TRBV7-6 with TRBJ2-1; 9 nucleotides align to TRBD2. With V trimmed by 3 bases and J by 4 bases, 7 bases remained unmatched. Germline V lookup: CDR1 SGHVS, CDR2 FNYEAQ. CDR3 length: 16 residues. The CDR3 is CASSFEAGGLYNEQFF. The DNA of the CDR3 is TGTGCCAGCAGCTTTGAAGCGGGGGGTCTATACAATGAGCAGTTCTTC.

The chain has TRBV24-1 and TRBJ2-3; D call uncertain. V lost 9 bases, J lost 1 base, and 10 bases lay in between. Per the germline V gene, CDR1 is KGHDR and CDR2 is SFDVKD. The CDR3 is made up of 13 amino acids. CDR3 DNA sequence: TGTGCCACCGGAGACCATGGCACAGATACGCAGTATTTT. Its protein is CATGDHGTDTQYF.

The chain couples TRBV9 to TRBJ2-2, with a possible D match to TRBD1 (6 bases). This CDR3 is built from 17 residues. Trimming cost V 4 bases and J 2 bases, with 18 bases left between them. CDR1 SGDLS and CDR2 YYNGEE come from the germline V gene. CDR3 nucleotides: TGTGCCAGCAGCTCTAACCCTAGGGGGACAAACACCGGGGAGCTGTTTTTT. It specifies CASSSNPRGTNTGELFF.

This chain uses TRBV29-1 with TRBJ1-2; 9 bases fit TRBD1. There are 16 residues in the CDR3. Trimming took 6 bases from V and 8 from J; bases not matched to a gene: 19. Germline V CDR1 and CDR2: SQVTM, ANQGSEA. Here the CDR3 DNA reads TGCAGCGTATTATCCCCCTTGACAGGGGGAGTTGTGGGCTACACCTTC. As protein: CSVLSPLTGGVVGYTF.

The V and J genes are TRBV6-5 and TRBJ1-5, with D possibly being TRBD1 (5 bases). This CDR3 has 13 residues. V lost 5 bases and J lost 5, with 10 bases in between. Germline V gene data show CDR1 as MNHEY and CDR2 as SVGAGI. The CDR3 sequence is CASSNGGDQPQHF. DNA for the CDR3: TGTGCCAGCAGTAACGGGGGGGATCAGCCCCAGCATTTT.

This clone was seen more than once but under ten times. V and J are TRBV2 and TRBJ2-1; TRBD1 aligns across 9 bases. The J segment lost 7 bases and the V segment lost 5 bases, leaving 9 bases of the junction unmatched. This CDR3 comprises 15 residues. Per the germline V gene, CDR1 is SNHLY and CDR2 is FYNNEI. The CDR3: CASSRDRVAPNEQFF. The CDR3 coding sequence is TGTGCCAGCAGTCGGGACAGGGTTGCCCCTAATGAGCAGTTCTTC.

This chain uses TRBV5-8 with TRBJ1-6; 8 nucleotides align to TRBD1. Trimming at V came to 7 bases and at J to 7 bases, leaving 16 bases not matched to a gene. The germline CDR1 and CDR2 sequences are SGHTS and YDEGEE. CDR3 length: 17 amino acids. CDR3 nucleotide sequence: TGTGCCAGCCGCTCGAGCTTCACAACAGGGGGAAATTCACCCCTCCACTTT. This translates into CASRSSFTTGGNSPLHF.

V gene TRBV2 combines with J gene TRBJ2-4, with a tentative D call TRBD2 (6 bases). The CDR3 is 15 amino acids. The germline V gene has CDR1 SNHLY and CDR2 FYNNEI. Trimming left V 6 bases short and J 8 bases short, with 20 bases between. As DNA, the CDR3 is TGTGCCAGCAGCGGACGGGATTCCGGAGGGGACATTCAGTACTTC. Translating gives CASSGRDSGGDIQYF.

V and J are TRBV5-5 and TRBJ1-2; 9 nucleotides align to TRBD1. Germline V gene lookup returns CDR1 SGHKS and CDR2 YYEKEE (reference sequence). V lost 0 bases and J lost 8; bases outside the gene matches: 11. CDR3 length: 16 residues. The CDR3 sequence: CASSLGSLGQGRGYTF. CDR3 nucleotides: TGTGCCAGCAGCTTGGGCTCATTGGGACAGGGTAGAGGCTACACCTTC.

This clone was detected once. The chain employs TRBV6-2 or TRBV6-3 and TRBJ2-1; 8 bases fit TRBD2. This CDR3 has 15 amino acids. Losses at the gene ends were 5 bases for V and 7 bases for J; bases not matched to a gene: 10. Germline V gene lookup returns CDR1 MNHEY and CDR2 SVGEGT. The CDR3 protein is CASSARGDYFNEQFF. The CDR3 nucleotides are TGTGCCAGCAGTGCGCGGGGGGATTATTTTAATGAGCAGTTCTTC.

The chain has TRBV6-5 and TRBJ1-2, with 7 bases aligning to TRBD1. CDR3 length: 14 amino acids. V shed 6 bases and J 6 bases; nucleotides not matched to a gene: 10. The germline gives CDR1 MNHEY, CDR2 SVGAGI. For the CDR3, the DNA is TGTGCCAGCAGAGGGGTCAGGGGGACCGATGGCTACACCTTC. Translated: CASRGVRGTDGYTF.

The CDR3 is CASSLRPNEGAFF. DNA for the CDR3: TGTGCCAGCAGCTTGCGACCGAATGAGGGAGCTTTCTTT. The chain links TRBV11-2 to TRBJ1-1; D gene uncertain. With 3 bases removed from V and 10 bases from J, the gap between germline ends came to 15 bases. The CDR3 extends over 13 amino acids. Germline CDR1 is SGHAT and CDR2 is FQNNGV.

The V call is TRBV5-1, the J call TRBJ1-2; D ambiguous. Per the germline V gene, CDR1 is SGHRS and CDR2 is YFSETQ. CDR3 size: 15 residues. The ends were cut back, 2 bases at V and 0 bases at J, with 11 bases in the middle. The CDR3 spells CASSLRLGANYGYTF. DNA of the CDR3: TGCGCCAGCAGCTTACGCCTAGGAGCTAACTATGGCTACACCTTC. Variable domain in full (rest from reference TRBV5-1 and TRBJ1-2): KAGVTQTPRYLIKTRGQQVTLSCSPISGHRSVSWYQQTPGQGLQFLFEYFSETQRNKGNFPGRFSGRQFSNSRSEMNVSTLELGDSALYLCASSLRLGANYGYTFGSGTRLTVV.

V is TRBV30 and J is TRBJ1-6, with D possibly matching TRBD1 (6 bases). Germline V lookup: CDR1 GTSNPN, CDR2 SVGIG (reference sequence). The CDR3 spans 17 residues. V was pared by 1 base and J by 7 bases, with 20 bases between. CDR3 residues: CAWSDDPSARGNSPLHF. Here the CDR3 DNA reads TGTGCCTGGAGTGACGACCCGTCAGCTAGGGGGAATTCACCCCTCCACTTT.

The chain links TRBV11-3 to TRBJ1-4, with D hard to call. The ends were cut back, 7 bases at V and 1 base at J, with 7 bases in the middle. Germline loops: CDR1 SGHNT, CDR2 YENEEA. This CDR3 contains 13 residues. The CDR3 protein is CASTYQTNEKLFF. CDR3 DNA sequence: TGTGCCAGCACCTACCAAACTAATGAAAAACTGTTTTTT.